A single T cell receptor beta chain is shown here with its context. These data originate in a study of blood T cell repertoires in COVID-19. The CDR3 extends over 16 amino acids. From germline, CDR1 is SGHRS and CDR2 YFSETQ. The ends were cut back, 4 bases at V and 8 bases at J, with 21 bases in the middle. Here immunoSEQ multiplex PCR was the method, and the copy in TCRdb shows in-frame clones only, minus some. The sample records tens of thousands of clones, about 82% being singletons. This chain links TRBV5-1 with TRBJ1-4; D is uncertain. Source material: peripheral blood. The sequence came from a man aged 45 to 65 with active COVID-19. The CDR3 loop reads CASSPGIAGTREKLFF. The CDR3, as DNA: TGCGCCAGCAGCCCGGGTATTGCGGGCACTCGGGAAAAACTGTTTTTT.